This T cell receptor (beta chain) was profiled in a study of blood T cell repertoires in COVID-19. Study summary: COVID-19 samples collected from the United States, Italy and Spain covered acute and convalescent phases. Sources were T cells, B-cell-depleted T cells, or PBMCs; the material itself was cDNA or gDNA.

This CDR3 region has 19 residues. J lost 0 bases, V lost 4 bases, and 15 bases had no gene match. Germline lookup yields CDR1 SGHRS and CDR2 YFSETQ. In the original processing: Reference gene primer amplification yielded estimated nucleated cell counts. Assay used: immunoSEQ multiplex PCR; TCRdb lists only in-frame clones, some missing. The V and J calls and clone size come from that table; D and trimming were worked out from the DNA. The repertoire holds 100,000 to 120,000 clones, with 90% as singletons. This sequence originates from a woman aged 45-59 years with acute or convalescent COVID-19. Source material: peripheral blood. This chain uses TRBV5-1 with TRBJ1-1; 10 nucleotides agree with TRBD1. CDR3 bases: TGCGCCAGCAGCCTCATCCCCGGACAGGGGGGGATCATGAACACTGAAGCTTTCTTT. This translates into CASSLIPGQGGIMNTEAFF.